Here is one TCR beta chain with its context. Antigen: not known. The data belong to a study of CD4 T cells in relation to SARS-CoV-2 and coronaviruses. Trimming removed 0 bases at V and 4 bases at J, with 13 bases between. The CDR3 is made up of 16 amino acids. Germline V gene sequence: CDR1 KGHSH, CDR2 LQKENI. Unexposed donor CD4+ T cells date from about 2011-2018, before the COVID-19 pandemic. Isolation of CD4+ T cells took place after about 9 days in culture. Assay used: immunoSEQ multiplex PCR; TCRdb lists only in-frame clones, some missing. The table lists almost 30,000 clones, 70% to 85% of them singletons, with over 12% in the top ten.

The TCR was taken from a human donor in good health. Sequenced: CD4+ T cells from PBMCs, cultured in vitro. V usage is TRBV18 and J usage is TRBJ2-1, with TRBD1 as a possible D gene (6 bases). CDR3 bases: TGTGCCAGCTCACCACCGGCCAGGGGATTATACAATGAGCAGTTCTTC. Encoded protein: CASSPPARGLYNEQFF.